This is a list of T cell receptor beta chains from one sample in a study of neurological immune-mediated disorders. TCRdb processed the 5' RACE reads anew with MiXCR; each CDR3 protein has one entry. Of around 100,000 distinct CDR3 sequences detected, 10% to 11% appear once; the ten largest clones hold about 3%. The sequenced material came from PBMCs. The receptors were gathered from a female donor with HTLV-1-associated myelopathy (HAM/TSP). The CDR3 runs from the conserved cysteine through the conserved F or W. Size is omitted from some rows. Given values are once, few, many or a class for expanded clones.

abundance	v_gene	j_gene	CDR3aa
many	TRBV12-3/TRBV12-4	TRBJ2-7	CASSRVAYEQYF
few	TRBV2	TRBJ1-2	CASYLGQGADGYTF
many	TRBV7-2	TRBJ2-1	CASSQLVGVLGNEQFF
many	TRBV4-2	TRBJ2-6	CASSQDSASGANVLTF
.	TRBV5-1	TRBJ1-2	CASSSRTSNNGYNF
many	TRBV11-2	TRBJ2-1	CASRRGGARGDEQFF
many	TRBV12-3/TRBV12-4	TRBJ2-5	CASSLRRVSQETQYF
.	TRBV9	TRBJ1-4	CASSANYRGEKLFF
.	TRBV24-1	TRBJ2-1	CATSAPSGQGNNEQFF
.	TRBV6-1	TRBJ2-3	CASSKEASGLALRSTDTQYF
many	TRBV12-3/TRBV12-4	TRBJ2-3	CASSFRDRNTQYF
many	TRBV5-1	TRBJ1-1	CASSLGWAYTEAFF
many	TRBV27	TRBJ2-7	CASSLGTGGFEQYF
many	TRBV18	TRBJ2-1	CASSTGREQFF
many	TRBV20-1	TRBJ2-1	CSASPDGLAGEWQFF
few	TRBV4-1	TRBJ2-5	CASSQEVNGEEYF
many	TRBV5-1	TRBJ2-7	CASSHPWEATNPYEQYF
many	TRBV24-1	TRBJ2-1	CASGGGRGLYNEQFF
many	TRBV20-1	TRBJ2-5	CSAAQGLETQYF
.	TRBV7-2	TRBJ2-1	CASSFKFNEQFF
.	TRBV12-3/TRBV12-4	TRBJ2-7	CASSLGRGGPSRYEQYF
few	TRBV5-6	TRBJ2-7	CASSPKGLSSYEQYF
many	TRBV7-9	TRBJ2-7	CASRDGSYEQYF
many	TRBV5-1	TRBJ2-7	CASSLQGREQYF
many	TRBV7-9	TRBJ2-3	CASSLGDRDTDTQYF
many	TRBV6-6	TRBJ2-1	CASSYREYNEQFF
.	TRBV5-1	TRBJ2-7	CASSPWGGASYEQYF
many	TRBV5-1	TRBJ2-3	CASSSDTGTGFTDTQYF
many	TRBV12-3/TRBV12-4	TRBJ2-1	CASSLSLAPYNEQFF
.	TRBV7-8	TRBJ2-5	CASRKMRQNQETQYF
many	TRBV12-3/TRBV12-4	TRBJ2-3	CASSRSGGLTDTQYF
.	TRBV28	TRBJ2-7	CASSSPALYYEQYF
few	TRBV7-9	TRBJ2-1	CASSPGTSRVDEQFF
medium-sized	TRBV27	TRBJ2-4	CASRRQGGEAKNIQYF
many	TRBV9	TRBJ2-3	CASSASGGFTDTQYF